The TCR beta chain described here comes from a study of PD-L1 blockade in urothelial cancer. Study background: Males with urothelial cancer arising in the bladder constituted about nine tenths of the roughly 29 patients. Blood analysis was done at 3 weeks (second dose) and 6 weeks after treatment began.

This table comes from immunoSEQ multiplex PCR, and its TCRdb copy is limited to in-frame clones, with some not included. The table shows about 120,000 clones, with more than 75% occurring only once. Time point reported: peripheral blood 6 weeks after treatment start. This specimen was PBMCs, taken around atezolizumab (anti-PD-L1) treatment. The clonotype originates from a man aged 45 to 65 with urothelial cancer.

The CDR3 bases are TGTGCCAGCAGCCCAGCGGGAGGTGAGGCTGGCGAGCAGTACTTC. Translating gives CASSPAGGEAGEQYF. The rearrangement joins TRBV14 to TRBJ2-7; 9 bases are a match to TRBD2. The junction had 10 bases not matched to a gene; V was cut back by 4 bases and J by 6 bases. Per germline, CDR1 SGHDN and CDR2 FVKESK. The CDR3 has 15 amino acids.